Listed below are T cell receptor beta chains from one sample, sequenced in a study of tumor and adjacent non-tumor tissue in lung cancer. From the multiplex PCR reads, TCRdb called clonotypes with MiXCR, one entry per CDR3 protein. Among 70,000 to 90,000 distinct CDR3 sequences listed, 80% to 85% were seen once. Sequencing was performed on lung tumor tissue. Source of these receptors: a woman aged 50 to 60 with non-small cell lung cancer. Each CDR3 is given with its conserved first and last residue. A D gene is named only where the DNA matches it firmly. Size is omitted from some rows. Given values are once, few, many or a class for expanded clones.

V: TRBV20-1
J: TRBJ2-1
D: -
size: once
CDR3: CSAPGAYEHFF
DNA: TGCAGTGCTCCAGGAGCTTATGAGCATTTCTTC

V: TRBV20-1
J: TRBJ1-6
D: -
size: -
CDR3: CSARRIRVVSRAEQGSPLHF
DNA: TGCAGTGCTCGACGGATTAGGGTCGTGTCTCGGGCGGAGCAGGGGTCACCCCTCCACTTT

V: TRBV20-1
J: TRBJ1-3
D: -
size: once
CDR3: CSASVRAVSGNTIYF
DNA: TGCAGTGCTAGCGTAAGGGCTGTGTCTGGAAACACCATATATTTT

V: TRBV6-5
J: TRBJ2-1
D: -
size: -
CDR3: CASIVRAGGLSERFF
DNA: TGTGCCAGCATTGTGAGGGCAGGCGGGCTTAGTGAGCGGTTCTTC

V: TRBV6-5
J: TRBJ2-7
D: -
size: -
CDR3: CASSRTTSSYMQYF
DNA: TGTGCCAGCAGTCGGACAACCAGCTCCTACATGCAGTACTTC

V: TRBV29-1
J: TRBJ2-7
D: -
size: -
CDR3: CSGVGISYEQNF
DNA: TGCAGCGGCGTGGGCATTTCCTACGAGCAGAACTTC

V: TRBV29-1
J: TRBJ2-3
D: -
size: -
CDR3: CRARAADTDTQYF
DNA: TGCAGAGCTAGGGCAGCAGACACAGATACGCAGTATTTT

V: TRBV5-4
J: TRBJ1-1
D: -
size: few
CDR3: CASSLVGRMNTEAFF
DNA: TGTGCCAGCAGCTTGGTCGGGCGGATGAACACTGAAGCTTTCTTT

V: TRBV20-1
J: TRBJ2-7
D: TRBD2
size: -
CDR3: CNADSSGTRREQYF
DNA: TGCAATGCAGACTCATCCGGGACTAGGCGCGAGCAGTACTTC

V: TRBV6-2/TRBV6-3
J: TRBJ1-5
D: -
size: -
CDR3: CASNRRADNQPQFF
DNA: TGTGCCAGCAACCGAAGGGCTGACAATCAGCCCCAGTTTTTT

V: TRBV6-2/TRBV6-3
J: TRBJ2-4
D: -
size: -
CDR3: CASRMGGQNIQYF
DNA: TGTGCCAGCAGGATGGGAGGCCAAAACATTCAGTACTTC

V: TRBV28
J: TRBJ2-7
D: -
size: -
CDR3: CASSLWGLFYEHYF
DNA: TGTGCCAGCAGTTTATGGGGCCTCTTCTACGAGCATTACTTC

V: TRBV20-1
J: TRBJ2-7
D: -
size: -
CDR3: CSAHEPQGKEQYF
DNA: TGCAGTGCCCATGAACCTCAGGGAAAGGAGCAGTACTTC

V: TRBV5-1
J: TRBJ2-5
D: -
size: -
CDR3: CASSLDKFQETQYF
DNA: TGCGCCAGCAGTTTGGACAAGTTCCAAGAAACCCAGTACTTC

V: TRBV24-1
J: TRBJ2-1
D: -
size: -
CDR3: CATSDPGGADGNEQFF
DNA: TGTGCCACCAGTGACCCCGGCGGAGCGGATGGGAATGAGCAGTTCTTC

V: TRBV20-1
J: TRBJ2-7
D: -
size: -
CDR3: CNARSIELPPYQQYF
DNA: TGCAATGCTAGATCAATCGAGCTACCCCCCTACCAGCAGTACTTC

V: TRBV28
J: TRBJ2-7
D: -
size: -
CDR3: CASSPSSYEEYF
DNA: TGTGCCAGCAGCCCGAGCTCCTATGAGGAGTACTTC

V: TRBV20-1
J: TRBJ2-7
D: -
size: -
CDR3: CSGTGQLKEQYF
DNA: TGCAGTGGCACCGGACAGCTGAAGGAACAGTACTTC

V: TRBV11-2
J: TRBJ2-7
D: -
size: few
CDR3: CASSLSPSPSYELYF
DNA: TGTGCTAGCAGCTTATCCCCGAGTCCCTCCTACGAGCTGTACTTC

V: TRBV4-1
J: TRBJ1-3
D: -
size: -
CDR3: CASSHTAPRNTIYF
DNA: TGCGCCAGCAGCCATACGGCACCTCGAAACACCATATATTTT

V: TRBV20-1
J: TRBJ2-2
D: -
size: few
CDR3: CSARGIRQEAAGELFF
DNA: TGCAGTGCTAGAGGGATAAGACAGGAGGCTGCCGGGGAGCTGTTTTTT

V: TRBV6-1
J: TRBJ2-1
D: -
size: -
CDR3: CASSDRLPGTVMEFF
DNA: TGTGCCAGCAGTGATCGACTACCGGGTACGGTTATGGAGTTCTTC

V: TRBV10-3
J: TRBJ1-1
D: TRBD1
size: -
CDR3: CAFSTPGQWNTEAFF
DNA: TGTGCCTTCAGCACTCCGGGACAGTGGAACACTGAAGCTTTCTTT

V: TRBV29-1
J: TRBJ2-7
D: TRBD1
size: -
CDR3: CSVRSRDSGSYKQYF
DNA: TGCAGCGTGCGAAGCCGGGACAGTGGGTCCTACAAGCAGTACTTC

V: TRBV20-1
J: TRBJ1-5
D: TRBD1
size: -
CDR3: CSSATGNVFPQHF
DNA: TGCAGTTCTGCGACAGGGAACGTTTTTCCCCAGCATTTT

V: TRBV5-5
J: TRBJ1-3
D: -
size: -
CDR3: CTSSLKRDSGNTIYF
DNA: TGTACCAGCAGCTTGAAACGGGACTCTGGAAACACCATATATTTT

V: TRBV12-3/TRBV12-4
J: TRBJ1-2
D: -
size: once
CDR3: CATSPIGYGYTF
DNA: TGTGCCACCAGCCCTATAGGGTATGGCTACACCTTC

V: TRBV29-1
J: TRBJ1-1
D: -
size: -
CDR3: CGVVTSAHETFF
DNA: TGCGGCGTTGTTACTTCGGCCCATGAAACTTTCTTT

V: TRBV11-1
J: TRBJ2-7
D: -
size: -
CDR3: CVSSYVITTDYEQYF
DNA: TGTGTCAGCAGCTACGTAATAACGACAGACTACGAGCAGTACTTC

V: TRBV29-1
J: TRBJ2-3
D: -
size: -
CDR3: CSHRRSTDMQYF
DNA: TGCAGCCATAGGAGAAGCACAGATATGCAGTATTTT

V: TRBV7-2
J: TRBJ2-1
D: TRBD2
size: many
CDR3: CASSLYGSGSNEQFF
DNA: TGTGCCAGCAGCTTATATGGTAGCGGGAGCAATGAGCAGTTCTTC

V: TRBV6-1
J: TRBJ1-4
D: -
size: -
CDR3: CASSRGRDDEKLFF
DNA: TGTGCCAGCAGCCGGGGTAGGGATGATGAAAAACTGTTTTTT

V: TRBV29-1
J: TRBJ1-1
D: TRBD1
size: -
CDR3: CSVEDQGAGGAFF
DNA: TGCAGCGTTGAAGATCAGGGTGCAGGGGGAGCTTTCTTT

V: TRBV7-2
J: TRBJ2-7
D: -
size: -
CDR3: CVSSKPTPGNYEQYF
DNA: TGTGTCAGCAGCAAGCCGACCCCTGGAAACTACGAGCAGTACTTC

V: TRBV12-3/TRBV12-4
J: TRBJ2-1
D: -
size: -
CDR3: CVSSSPGTANGEFF
DNA: TGTGTCAGCAGTTCCCCTGGGACGGCCAATGGGGAGTTCTTC

V: TRBV18
J: TRBJ2-5
D: -
size: -
CDR3: CASSPPLTVGETEYF
DNA: TGTGCCAGCTCACCACCCCTGACAGTTGGGGAGACCGAGTACTTC

V: TRBV20-1
J: TRBJ2-7
D: -
size: -
CDR3: CSARSLERSPYEQYF
DNA: TGTAGTGCTAGATCACTCGAGCGATCCCCCTACGAGCAGTACTTC

V: TRBV4-1
J: TRBJ2-4
D: -
size: -
CDR3: CASSQLPRDSQAYIRYF
DNA: TGCGCCAGCAGCCAATTGCCCAGAGACAGCCAAGCGTACATTCGGTACTTC

V: TRBV15
J: TRBJ1-4
D: -
size: -
CDR3: CATNRDHGRQGVEKMFF
DNA: TGTGCCACCAACAGAGATCACGGGAGGCAGGGAGTCGAAAAAATGTTTTTT

V: TRBV11-2
J: TRBJ2-1
D: -
size: -
CDR3: CARSPSEYEQFF
DNA: TGTGCCAGGAGTCCCTCCGAATATGAGCAGTTCTTC